This T cell receptor (beta chain) was documented in a study of cytotoxic CD8 clonotypes in ibrutinib-treated CLL. Study observations and caveats: Patients with sustained remission and those progressing were sampled at differing times. Clonality went higher at ibrutinib response and then dropped back toward baseline at progression.

Frozen-stored PBMCs produced 1.5 to 2.5 micrograms of genomic DNA for TCR beta libraries. Target depth was 1 in 200,000 to 1 in 1 million T cells, about 10x per clonotype. The repertoire was sequenced with immunoSEQ multiplex PCR; TCRdb's copy has only in-frame clones and lacks some. The data contain roughly 250,000 clones, roughly 70% of them singletons. This CDR3 is 14 amino acids long. Per the germline V gene, CDR1 is MNHNS and CDR2 is SASEGT. The V and J ends lost 2 bases and 14 bases respectively, with 19 bases between them. In its sample, this clone was seen a few times. Its antigen is not known.

The sample consisted of PBMCs, taken after 24 months of ibrutinib treatment. The sequence came from a human donor with chronic lymphocytic leukemia. The chain links TRBV6-1 to TRBJ2-4, with a possible D match to TRBD1 (7 bases). Here the CDR3 DNA reads TGTGCCAGCAGTGAAAGTCATGAGCCCAGGGGGGAGTACTTC. Translating it yields CASSESHEPRGEYF.